The clone carrying this TCR beta chain was recorded at least ten times. The antigen is unknown. This sample is drawn from a study of molecular identifiers for immune sequencing clone quantification. General study points: Reports indicate spiked Jurkat TCR RNA from one cell could be found among roughly 950,000 naive cells. Among effectors, clones above 20 RNA copies held over 98% of molecules; among naive cells, under 1%.

TCRdb used MiXCR to reprocess the PCR reads, holding one entry per CDR3 protein. The repertoire holds under 85,000 distinct CDR3 sequences, with over 15% as singletons. After removal of 5 bases from V and 5 bases from J, the junction contained 7 bases not matched to a gene. The germline gives CDR1 SGHVS, CDR2 FQNEAQ. This CDR3 is built from 14 residues. Sample: naive CD8+ T cells from blood, with Jurkat cell RNA spiked in. The subset here: FACS-sorted CD8+CD4-CCR7+CD45RA+ naive T cells. The chain uses TRBV7-8 and TRBJ2-5; 8 positions match TRBD1. The TCR was taken from a human donor in good health. Some libraries in this study had Jurkat cell RNA spiked in. The CDR3 sequence: CASSHPRGHETQYF. The CDR3 coding sequence is TGTGCCAGCAGCCATCCCAGGGGGCACGAGACCCAGTACTTC.